The source of this T cell receptor beta chain is a study of metastatic and nonmetastatic thyroid tumors. Across the whole study: Repertoire comparison spanned blood and tumor or nodule tissue of malignant and benign thyroid patients. Study-wide points: When malignant thyroid tumors were compared with benign nodules, TCR beta diversity was reportedly significantly higher in the malignant tumors. This held in both blood and tumor samples.

Original analysis: Clinicopathological groups supplied CDR3 differences that were used to build a distant-metastasis classifier for papillary thyroid cancer. TCRdb re-called the PCR reads via MiXCR. The V and J calls were determined by TCRdb, not by the authors. The sample contains more than 40,000 clones, about 4.3% of which appear only once. The CDR3 spans 13 residues. The germline gives CDR1 SGHRS, CDR2 YFSETQ. The entire patient cohort was treatment-naive prior to thyroid surgery. The sample holds many counts of this clone. Antigen unknown. Germline and junction disagree at one end, which may indicate a read error. Distinct nucleotide sequences in the sample also encode this CDR3.

Material for sequencing was blood. This TCR was recovered from a female donor with papillary thyroid cancer or a benign thyroid nodule (not recorded which). Some clones in this sample may be carry-over from other donors' samples. V is TRBV5-1 and J is TRBJ2-3; D gene uncertain. Here the CDR3 DNA reads TGTGCCAGCAGCTATCCGGATACAGATACGCAGTATTTT. It yields the protein CASSYPDTDTQYF.